The 8 T cell receptor beta chains listed next were all sequenced from one sample in a study of blood T cell repertoires in COVID-19. Some clones are missing from TCRdb's copy, which holds only in-frame ones; the method was immunoSEQ multiplex PCR. This table holds around 130,000 clones, roughly 79% found once. Sequenced sample: peripheral blood. These receptors all stem from an elderly man with acute or convalescent COVID-19.

The V call is TRBV27, the J call TRBJ2-1; TRBD2 agrees at 9 bases. V gave up 2 bases and J gave up 4 bases; unmatched junction bases: 15. Germline assignment: CDR1 MNHEY and CDR2 SMNVEV (reference sequence). The CDR3 spans 19 residues. CDR3 amino acids: CASSLRAWRGGLGYNEQFF. The CDR3 bases are TGTGCCAGCAGTTTAAGGGCGTGGCGGGGGGGCCTAGGGTACAATGAGCAGTTCTTC.

V gene TRBV7-2 combines with J gene TRBJ1-5; D is unresolved. This CDR3 has 13 amino acids. Germline V gene sequence: CDR1 SGHTA, CDR2 FQGNSA. V gave up 5 bases and J gave up 11 bases, with 16 bases separating them. CDR3 nucleotide sequence: TGTGCCAGCAGCCCAGCCGGGAATTTGGCCCAGCATTTT. Encoded protein: CASSPAGNLAQHF.

The chain links TRBV5-1 to TRBJ2-5; 9 nucleotides line up with TRBD1. The CDR3 is 15 amino acids. Unmatched junction bases numbered 5, after V lost 0 bases and J lost 5 bases. Per germline, CDR1 SGHRS and CDR2 YFSETQ. The chain's CDR3 is CASSLAGTGYETQYF. In DNA form, the CDR3 reads TGCGCCAGCAGCTTGGCCGGGACAGGGTACGAGACCCAGTACTTC.

This clone was observed a few times. The chain links TRBV7-9 to TRBJ2-2; TRBD2 is a possible D gene (5 bases). Germline CDR1 reads SEHNR; CDR2 reads FQNEAQ (reference sequence). V was shortened by 5 bases and J by 1 base, with 11 bases between the two germline ends. The CDR3 totals 15 residues. This CDR3 reads CASSRAGGNTGELFF. The CDR3, as DNA: TGTGCCAGCAGCCGAGCCGGAGGGAACACCGGGGAGCTGTTTTTT.

The rearrangement joins TRBV9 to TRBJ2-3, with 8 bases lining up with TRBD2. Germline V lookup: CDR1 SGDLS, CDR2 YYNGEE. The CDR3 contains 13 residues. After removal of 3 bases from V and 3 bases from J, the junction contained 0 bases not matched to a gene. The CDR3 is CASSERGTDTQYF. DNA for the CDR3: TGTGCCAGCAGCGAGCGGGGGACAGATACGCAGTATTTT.

In its sample, this clone was seen a few times. J is TRBJ2-5 and V is TRBV6-2 or TRBV6-3; TRBD2 agrees at 14 bases. The CDR3 is 16 residues long. The ends lost 6 bases at V and 1 base at J; junction bases unmatched: 4. CDR1 and CDR2 (germline): MNHEY, SVGEGT. The CDR3 sequence: CASSQGLAGGQETQYF. CDR3 DNA: TGTGCCAGCAGCCAAGGACTAGCGGGGGGCCAAGAGACCCAGTACTTC.

V and J are TRBV6-1 and TRBJ1-1; D gene unclear. V was shortened by 2 bases and J by 1 base, with 11 bases between the two germline ends. The CDR3 covers 15 residues. Per the germline V gene, CDR1 is MNHNS and CDR2 is SASEGT. For the CDR3, the DNA is TGTGCCAGCAGTGAACATCCACAACCGAACACTGAAGCTTTCTTT. Translating it yields CASSEHPQPNTEAFF.

The CDR3 spells CASSQESIRSGSSYEQYF. As DNA, the CDR3 is TGCGCCAGCAGCCAAGAAAGCATAAGGTCGGGGAGCTCCTACGAGCAGTACTTC. The chain has TRBV4-1 and TRBJ2-7, with D perhaps TRBD2 (5 bases). Trimming removed 0 bases from V and 0 bases from J, with 18 bases in between. The CDR3 totals 18 residues. Germline V gives CDR1 MGHRA, CDR2 YSYEKL.